This T cell receptor beta chain was recovered during a study of T cells in tumors after PD-1 blockade (dated by TCRdb to the late 2010s). For the wider study: Prior checkpoint blockade, systemic immunosuppressant use, and recent radiotherapy or other anti-cancer therapy within 4 weeks were grounds for patient exclusion. Patients received pembrolizumab 200 mg every 3 weeks or cemiplimab 350 mg every 2 weeks. To compare clonotypes in blood versus tumor, bulk TCR sequencing was run on under eleven peripheral blood samples drawn from four to six patients. RECIST version 1.1 was the standard used to evaluate clinical response. Some patients also continued taking vismodegib 150 mg daily during anti-PD-1 treatment. Using site-matched tumors from BCC or SCC patients sampled before and after anti-PD-1 therapy, the study carried out paired single-cell RNA and TCR sequencing. An average of 113,528 TCR templates (range 24,679-257,772) and 35,000 or so unique clonotypes was obtained for peripheral blood samples.

The time point label, as the study defines it: after anti-PD-1 therapy. For bulk TCRbeta sequencing, genomic DNA was extracted from tumor biopsies or peripheral blood, and input amounts ranged from about 600 ng to 6,500 ng. Every patient was a poor candidate for surgical resection and had histologically proven advanced or metastatic basal or squamous cell carcinoma. The basal cell carcinoma cohort comprised about a dozen patients, of whom 8 had bulk tumor TCR sequencing. About this clone: Its target antigen remains unknown. The input lacks base qualities; no much larger clone sits a single base away. Additional DNA sequences in this sample encode the identical CDR3.

What the authors observed across the whole study: Around 43% of tumor TCR clonotypes were found in blood, and some novel exhausted tumor clones appeared in pre-treatment blood, suggesting peripheral recruitment. Where the novel T cell clones came from was not identified, and possible sources could include lymphoid organs or rare unexpanded clones inside the tumor or in the tumor periphery.

Deep TCRbeta sequencing was performed with the immunoSEQ platform. For the original study's pipeline: For further analysis, only productive rearrangements were exported from the immunoSEQ Analyzer. T cell phenotypes were assigned to bulk TCRbeta clonotypes by matching the clonotypes to single-cell RNA+TCR-seq clones that had the same TCRbeta sequence. Tumor enrichment of a clone was calculated by dividing the clone's tumor frequency by the clone's PBMC frequency, both taken from bulk TCR sequencing. GLIPH was used to group TCRs into specificity groups, clusters of distinct TCRs likely recognizing common antigens via shared CDR3 motifs. TCRdb carries this immuneACCESS record with in-frame sequences only. Its versions omit some clonotypes, under half of them owing to an unresolved V gene in the studies checked, with the rest unexplained. V and J calls and clone size are as listed in that table; D and trimming were resolved from the DNA. Across this sample there are 15,000 or so clones, with approximately 80% seen only once. The leading ten clones occupy about 23% of the sample.

There are 19 amino acids in the CDR3, from cysteine to phenylalanine inclusive. CDR3 DNA only is kept here, 57 bases in frame from base 1. From the germline V gene, CDR1 is SNHLY and CDR2 is FYNNEI. V is pruned by 11 bases and J by 0 bases, leaving 22 bases of the junction without a gene match. The rearranged chain carries TRBV2 and TRBJ2-1; 7 central nucleotides agree with TRBD2. Sequencing was performed on PBMCs, taken after anti-PD-1 treatment. The receptor was isolated from a human donor with basal cell carcinoma. CDR3 sequence: CARCDGWAGEGSSYNEQFF. The bases read TGTGCCCGCTGTGATGGGTGGGCGGGGGAGGGGAGCTCCTACAATGAGCAGTTCTTC.